The 29 T cell receptor beta chains given below trace back to one sample, sequenced in a study of blood T cell repertoires in COVID-19. Only in-frame clones appear in the TCRdb table, and some are missing; sequencing was by immunoSEQ multiplex PCR. Among 160,000 or so clones listed, under 90% were seen once. The sequencing sample was made of peripheral blood. The receptors originated from a man in his fifties or sixties with acute or convalescent COVID-19.

The chain carries TRBV7-2 and TRBJ2-7, with 12 positions matching TRBD1. Germline V gene data show CDR1 as SGHTA and CDR2 as FQGNSA. After removal of 0 bases from V and 6 bases from J, the junction contained 3 bases not matched to a gene. This CDR3 is 15 amino acids long. CDR3 coding DNA: TGTGCCAGCAGCTTAGCCCCGGGACAGGGGGCCGAGCAGTACTTC. Translation: CASSLAPGQGAEQYF.

The rearrangement joins TRBV15 to TRBJ2-7; 9 bases are shared with TRBD2. The germline CDR1 and CDR2 sequences are LNHNV and YYDKDF (reference sequence). This CDR3 has 17 residues. Trimming at V came to 0 bases and at J to 2 bases, leaving 8 bases not matched to a gene. The CDR3, as DNA: TGTGCCACCAGCAGAGAGGCTAGCGGGGCAAAGACCTACGAGCAGTACTTC. Residues: CATSREASGAKTYEQYF.

The CDR3 here is CASSDPLAGGSRSYNEQFF. The CDR3 DNA reads TGTGCCAGCAGTGACCCGCTAGCGGGAGGGTCTCGCTCCTACAATGAGCAGTTCTTC. The gene calls are TRBV2 and TRBJ2-1, with 12 nucleotides matching TRBD2. This CDR3 has 19 amino acids. V trimming: 3 bases; J trimming: 0 bases; junction bases outside the gene matches: 9. The germline CDR1 and CDR2 sequences are SNHLY and FYNNEI.

The chain couples TRBV19 to TRBJ2-6; D gene uncertain. V lost 5 bases and J 0 bases, leaving 5 bases between the germline ends. The CDR3 consists of 14 residues. Germline assignment: CDR1 LNHDA and CDR2 SQIVND (reference sequence). Here the CDR3 reads CASSPFSGANVLTF. CDR3 bases: TGTGCCAGTAGTCCCTTCTCTGGGGCCAACGTCCTGACTTTC.

V and J are TRBV5-1 and TRBJ1-2; TRBD1 matches at 7 bases. J was trimmed by 5 bases and V by 5 bases; bases with no gene match: 12. The CDR3 contains 15 residues. CDR1 and CDR2 from the germline V gene are SGHRS and YFSETQ. CDR3 sequence: CASRVGYRGSYGYTF. CDR3 DNA: TGCGCCAGCAGAGTGGGGTACAGGGGCTCGTATGGCTACACCTTC.

This clone was seen only a few times. This chain uses TRBV5-4 with TRBJ1-1, with TRBD1 matching over 8 bases. With 3 bases clipped from V and 2 bases from J, the junction kept 6 bases outside the gene matches. The germline V gene has CDR1 SGHNT and CDR2 YYREEE (reference sequence). This CDR3 is built from 15 residues. The CDR3 here is CASSSGTGLNTEAFF. The CDR3 DNA reads as TGTGCCAGCAGCTCCGGGACAGGTCTTAACACTGAAGCTTTCTTT.

The chain's CDR3 is CASSTGASYEQYF. Here the CDR3 DNA reads TGTGCCAGTAGTACTGGGGCCTCCTACGAGCAGTACTTC. The rearrangement links TRBV19 to TRBJ2-7; D is possibly TRBD1 (5 bases). CDR3 length: 13 residues. Germline CDR1 and CDR2: LNHDA and SQIVND (reference sequence). Trimming took 4 bases from V and 0 from J, leaving 7 bases between them.

The chain recombines TRBV30 with TRBJ2-3; a weak D match, TRBD2 (5 bases). CDR1 is GTSNPN, CDR2 SVGIG, per germline (reference sequence). The V end lost 2 bases, the J end lost 4 bases, and 13 bases lay between the germline ends. The length of the CDR3 is 14 residues. The CDR3 region is CAWSTRASSDTQYF. The CDR3, as DNA: TGTGCCTGGAGTACCCGGGCTAGCTCAGATACGCAGTATTTT.

This sequence joins TRBV3-1 (or the pseudogene TRBV3-2) and TRBJ2-7; 11 bases map to TRBD1. The CDR3 has 17 residues. CDR1 is LGHDT, CDR2 YNNKEL, per germline (reference sequence). J lost 4 bases, V lost 1 base, and 9 bases had no gene match. CDR3 region: CASSQAVWGQGGYEQYF. The CDR3 DNA reads TGTGCCAGCAGCCAAGCAGTTTGGGGACAGGGGGGTTACGAGCAGTACTTC.

This chain links TRBV14 with TRBJ2-7; D possibly corresponds to TRBD2 (5 bases). Germline V gene sequence: CDR1 SGHDN, CDR2 FVKESK. This CDR3 comprises 11 residues. Trimming cost V 5 bases and J 4 bases, with 6 bases left between them. The DNA for the CDR3 is TGTGCCAGCAGCTCGGGGTACGAGCAGTACTTC. As protein: CASSSGYEQYF.

This chain uses TRBV20-1 with TRBJ1-1; D may be TRBD1 (6 bases). The germline V and J ends were trimmed by 3 bases and 7 bases, with 12 bases remaining between them. The CDR3 loop spans 12 amino acids. Germline-derived CDR1 and CDR2 are DFQATT and SNEGSKA (reference sequence). CDR3 sequence (DNA): TGCAGTGCTAGTAGGCAGGGGAGTGAAGCTTTCTTT. Translation gives CSASRQGSEAFF.

The chain carries TRBV7-2 and TRBJ1-2; D uncertain. Germline V gene sequence: CDR1 SGHTA, CDR2 FQGNSA. Between the trimmed V and J ends, which lost 1 base and 0 bases, there was a span of 6 bases. The CDR3 consists of 14 residues. The CDR3 sequence is CASSLGRSNYGYTF. CDR3 coding DNA: TGTGCCAGCAGCTTAGGGAGGTCTAACTATGGCTACACCTTC. The full variable domain, in which reference TRBV7-2 and TRBJ1-2 provide the parts outside the CDR3, is GAGVSQSPSNKVTEKGKDVELRCDPISGHTALYWYRQSLGQGLEFLIYFQGNSAPDKSGLPSDRFSAERTGGSVSTLTIQRTQQEDSAVYLCASSLGRSNYGYTFGSGTRLTVV.

The rearrangement uses TRBV19 and TRBJ2-6; 7 bases align to TRBD1. With 9 bases clipped from V and 0 bases from J, the junction kept 14 bases outside the gene matches. CDR3 length: 18 residues. Germline CDR1 LNHDA, CDR2 SQIVND (reference sequence). CDR3 bases: TGTGCCAGCCCGGGCTGGGACAGCCGCCCCTCTGGGGCCAACGTCCTGACTTTC. It yields the protein CASPGWDSRPSGANVLTF.

This chain links TRBV9 with TRBJ1-3; D not resolved. The CDR3 contains 14 residues. V was pared by 2 bases and J by 0 bases, with 6 bases between. CDR1 is SGDLS and CDR2 is YYNGEE in the germline V gene. This chain's CDR3 is CASSVLSSGNTIYF. The CDR3 DNA follows: TGTGCCAGCAGCGTCCTGAGCTCTGGAAACACCATATATTTT.

The V call is TRBV6-5, the J call TRBJ1-6, with 7 bases that match TRBD1. Losses at the gene ends were 0 bases for V and 7 bases for J; bases not matched to a gene: 3. Per germline, CDR1 MNHEY and CDR2 SVGAGI. The CDR3 extends over 15 amino acids. CDR3 loop: CASSYSSRGNSPLHF. Here the CDR3 DNA reads TGTGCCAGCAGTTACTCAAGCAGGGGGAATTCACCCCTCCACTTT.

The chain joins TRBV6-5 to TRBJ1-2; no clear D gene. The CDR3 is made up of 11 amino acids. With 5 bases removed from V and 5 bases from J, the gap between germline ends came to 6 bases. Germline V gives CDR1 MNHEY, CDR2 SVGAGI. The CDR3 DNA sequence: TGTGCCAGCAGTAATCGGTATGGCTACACCTTC. This encodes CASSNRYGYTF.

This chain joins TRBV6-6 and TRBJ2-3; D is unresolved. With 7 bases removed from V and 6 bases from J, the gap between germline ends came to 8 bases. Germline assignment: CDR1 MNHNY and CDR2 SVGAGI (reference sequence). The CDR3 is 11 amino acids. CDR3 coding DNA: TGTGCCAGCACCCGAGCCGATACGCAGTATTTT. Amino acid sequence: CASTRADTQYF.

Worth noting for this clone: The same CDR3 can be traced to other DNA sequences in this sample. The chain has TRBV6-5 and TRBJ2-7; 8 bases map to TRBD1. CDR1 is MNHEY, CDR2 SVGAGI, per germline. There are 15 residues in the CDR3. The ends lost 2 bases at V and 2 bases at J; junction bases unmatched: 5. The CDR3 spells CASSYRTGKPYEQYF. CDR3 in DNA: TGTGCCAGCAGTTACCGGACAGGGAAACCCTACGAGCAGTACTTC.

The chain has TRBV7-9 and TRBJ2-3; 8 nucleotides match TRBD1. This CDR3 comprises 13 residues. The V and J ends lost 0 bases and 14 bases, in that order; junction bases with no gene match: 7. Germline V gene data show CDR1 as SEHNR and CDR2 as FQNEAQ (reference sequence). In DNA form, the CDR3 reads TGTGCCAGCAGCTTAGCAGGGGGACAGGAGCGGTATTTT. Translating gives CASSLAGGQERYF.

V is TRBV27 and J is TRBJ2-5; D is perhaps TRBD2 (7 bases). The CDR3 totals 16 residues. The germline V gene has CDR1 MNHEY and CDR2 SMNVEV (reference sequence). V was shortened by 6 bases and J by 5 bases, with 22 bases between the two germline ends. The CDR3 nucleotides are TGTGCCAGCAGCCTCCTTGGGGGGGCTACTGTCGAGACCCAGTACTTC. Translating gives CASSLLGGATVETQYF.

J is TRBJ2-1 and V is TRBV6-2 or TRBV6-3; TRBD1 might be the D (5 bases). CDR1 and CDR2 (germline): MNHEY, SVGEGT. Trimming cost V 0 bases and J 8 bases, with 14 bases left between them. The CDR3 extends over 15 amino acids. CDR3 in DNA: TGTGCCAGCAGTTACTCAAGGGGCGATTGGGATGAGCAGTTCTTC. Its protein product is CASSYSRGDWDEQFF.

The chain uses TRBV6-1 and TRBJ1-4, with D hard to call. The CDR3 consists of 13 residues. Trimming took 2 bases from V and 8 from J, leaving 9 bases between them. Germline CDR1 is MNHNS and CDR2 is SASEGT. CDR3 in amino acids: CASSENWEEKLFF. Written as DNA, the CDR3 is TGTGCCAGCAGTGAAAACTGGGAGGAAAAACTGTTTTTT.

The CDR3 DNA reads TGTGCCAGCAGCTGGGGGGTTGGGGCCAACGTCCTGACTTTC. It codes for CASSWGVGANVLTF. The chain carries TRBV7-9 and TRBJ2-6, with D possibly TRBD2 on 6 matching bases. V was shortened by 4 bases and J by 3 bases, with 7 bases between the two germline ends. The CDR3 totals 14 residues. CDR1 is SEHNR and CDR2 is FQNEAQ in the germline V gene (reference sequence).

This clone was detected only a few times. This chain uses TRBV7-2 with TRBJ1-2; TRBD1 matches at 8 bases. The V gene's germline CDR1 is SGHTA and CDR2 FQGNSA. The CDR3 is made up of 15 amino acids. J lost 3 bases, V lost 2 bases, and 5 bases had no gene match. The CDR3, as DNA: TGTGCCAGCAGCTTACAGGGGGCGATTGACTATGGCTACACCTTC. It is translated as CASSLQGAIDYGYTF.

This chain links TRBV24-1 with TRBJ2-1, with 11 bases aligning to TRBD2. The CDR3 is made up of 15 amino acids. The V and J ends lost 1 base and 8 bases, in that order; junction bases with no gene match: 3. Germline lookup yields CDR1 KGHDR and CDR2 SFDVKD. CDR3 amino acids: CATSDLVAGGDEQFF. CDR3 sequence (DNA): TGTGCCACCAGTGATTTAGTAGCGGGAGGGGATGAGCAGTTCTTC.

V gene TRBV6-5 combines with J gene TRBJ1-5, with D possibly TRBD1 on 5 matching bases. This CDR3 has 12 amino acids. Per germline, CDR1 MNHEY and CDR2 SVGAGI. V was cut by 9 bases and J by 6 bases, with 12 bases left in between. CDR3 DNA sequence: TGTGCCAGTCAGGGAACCGCTCAGCCCCAGCATTTT. This gives the protein CASQGTAQPQHF.

The chain combines TRBV6-5 with TRBJ2-2, with D perhaps matching TRBD1 (6 bases). The CDR3 runs 15 residues. Trimming removed 6 bases from V and 7 bases from J, with 18 bases in between. The V gene's germline CDR1 is MNHEY and CDR2 SVGAGI. CDR3 protein: CASSPGQGWSGELFF. The CDR3 DNA follows: TGTGCCAGCAGCCCGGGACAAGGATGGAGCGGGGAGCTGTTTTTT.

V is TRBV10-3 and J is TRBJ2-7; 8 bases map to TRBD1. The CDR3 runs 14 residues. Germline lookup yields CDR1 ENHRY and CDR2 SYGVKD. The V segment lost 9 bases and the J segment 6 bases; nucleotides outside the gene matches: 13. The CDR3 nucleotides are TGTGCCATAAGAAAGACAGGGGAAGGGGGCGAGCAGTACTTC. Translation: CAIRKTGEGGEQYF.

This clone has just a few counts. The chain recombines TRBV5-1 with TRBJ2-7; maybe TRBD1 (5 bases). The V end was cut by 0 bases, the J end by 3 bases, with 16 bases between. This CDR3 has 16 amino acids. The germline gives CDR1 SGHRS, CDR2 YFSETQ. In DNA, the CDR3 is TGCGCCAGCAGCTTGGCCCCGGCTAGGCAGGGCTACGAGCAGTACTTC. Its translation: CASSLAPARQGYEQYF.